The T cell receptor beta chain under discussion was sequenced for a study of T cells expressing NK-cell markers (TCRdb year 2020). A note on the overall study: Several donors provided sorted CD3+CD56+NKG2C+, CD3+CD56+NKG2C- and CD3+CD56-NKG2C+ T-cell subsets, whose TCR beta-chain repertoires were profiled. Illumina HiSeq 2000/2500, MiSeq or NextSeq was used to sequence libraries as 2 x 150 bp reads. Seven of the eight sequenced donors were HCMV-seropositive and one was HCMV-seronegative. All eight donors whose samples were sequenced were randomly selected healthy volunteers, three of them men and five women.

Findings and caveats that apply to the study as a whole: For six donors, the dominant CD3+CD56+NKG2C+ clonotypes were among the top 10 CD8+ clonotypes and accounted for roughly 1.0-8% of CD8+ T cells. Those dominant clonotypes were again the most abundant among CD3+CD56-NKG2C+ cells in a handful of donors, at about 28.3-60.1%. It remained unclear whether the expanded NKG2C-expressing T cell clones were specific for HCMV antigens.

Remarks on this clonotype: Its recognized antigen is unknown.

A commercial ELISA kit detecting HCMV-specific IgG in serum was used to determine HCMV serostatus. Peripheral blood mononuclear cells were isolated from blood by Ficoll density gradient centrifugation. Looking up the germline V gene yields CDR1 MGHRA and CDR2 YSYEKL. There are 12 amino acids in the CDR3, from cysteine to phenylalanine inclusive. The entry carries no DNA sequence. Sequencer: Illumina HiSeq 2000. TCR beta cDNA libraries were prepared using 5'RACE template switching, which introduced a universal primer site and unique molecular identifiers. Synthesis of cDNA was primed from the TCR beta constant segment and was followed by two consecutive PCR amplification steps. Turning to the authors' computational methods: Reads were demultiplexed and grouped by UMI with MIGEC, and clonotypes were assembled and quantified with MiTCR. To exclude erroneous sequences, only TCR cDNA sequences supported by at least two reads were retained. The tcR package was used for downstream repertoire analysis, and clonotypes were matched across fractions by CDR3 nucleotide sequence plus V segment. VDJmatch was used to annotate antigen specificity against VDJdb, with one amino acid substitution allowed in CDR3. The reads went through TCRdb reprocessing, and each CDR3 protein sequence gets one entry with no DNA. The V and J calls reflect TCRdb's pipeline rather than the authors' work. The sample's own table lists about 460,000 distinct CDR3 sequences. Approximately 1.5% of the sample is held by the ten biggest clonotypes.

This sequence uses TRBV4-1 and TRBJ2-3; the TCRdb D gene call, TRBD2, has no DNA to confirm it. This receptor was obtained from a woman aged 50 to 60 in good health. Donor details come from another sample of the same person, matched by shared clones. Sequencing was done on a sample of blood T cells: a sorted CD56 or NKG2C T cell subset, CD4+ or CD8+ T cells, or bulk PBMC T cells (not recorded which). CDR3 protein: CASSRQGNTQYF.